These T cell receptor beta chains were read from a single sample in a study of blood T cell repertoires in COVID-19. The table came from immunoSEQ multiplex PCR; TCRdb's copy has only in-frame clones and leaves some out. The table records 250,000 to 350,000 clones, approximately 88% of them present only once. Input material: peripheral blood. These receptors were obtained from a woman between 40 and 50 years old who had recovered from COVID-19. The CDR3 runs from the conserved cysteine through the conserved F or W. D genes are given only for firm matches. Some rows mark clone size as missing; the rest say once, few, many or name a class of expanded clone.

TRBD1,.,TRBV6-5,TRBJ2-1,TGTGCCAGCAGGGGACAGACCTACAATGAGCAGTTCTTC,CASRGQTYNEQFF
.,once,TRBV6-6,TRBJ1-4,TGTGCCAGCACCTCCGGTCGGGGAACTAATGAAAAACTGTTTTTT,CASTSGRGTNEKLFF
.,.,TRBV27,TRBJ1-1,TGTGCCAGCAGTTTAGGGAGTGGCGGTATCACTGAAGCTTTCTTT,CASSLGSGGITEAFF
.,.,TRBV7-2,TRBJ1-6,TGTGCCAGCAGCTTAGTGTACCAGGGGCCCCTCCACTTT,CASSLVYQGPLHF
TRBD1,.,TRBV2,TRBJ2-5,TGTGCCAGCAGGGGGACAGGACAAGAGACCCAGTACTTC,CASRGTGQETQYF
TRBD2,.,TRBV11-3,TRBJ2-7,TGTGCCAGCAGCTCCTATGCGGGAGACGAGCAGTACTTC,CASSSYAGDEQYF
TRBD2,.,TRBV18,TRBJ2-7,TGTGCCAGCTCACCACCGGGACTAGCGGGAGGAGGGACCTACGAGCAGTACTTC,CASSPPGLAGGGTYEQYF
TRBD2,.,TRBV9,TRBJ2-3,TGTGCCAGCAGCGTGGGGACTAGCGGCACAGATACGCAGTATTTT,CASSVGTSGTDTQYF
TRBD2,.,TRBV4-1,TRBJ2-7,TGCGCCAGCAGCCATGGGACTAGCGGGTACGAGCAGTACTTC,CASSHGTSGYEQYF
TRBD2,.,TRBV7-3,TRBJ2-3,TGTGCCAGCAGCTTAATCCCCGGGAGGGGACTCACAGATACGCAGTATTTT,CASSLIPGRGLTDTQYF
TRBD2,.,TRBV24-1,TRBJ2-5,TGTGCCACCAGAGCGGGCGGCGGGAGGCAGGAGACCCAGTACTTC,CATRAGGGRQETQYF
.,.,TRBV27,TRBJ2-3,TGTGCCAGCAGTTGGGCTAGCACAGATACGCAGTATTTT,CASSWASTDTQYF
.,once,TRBV27,TRBJ1-1,TGTGCCAGCAGCGGAGTGGAGAACACTGAAGCTTTCTTT,CASSGVENTEAFF
.,.,TRBV28,TRBJ2-5,TGTGCCAGCAGGACCTACACTACGGTAGAGGGTCAAGAGACCCAGTACTTC,CASRTYTTVEGQETQYF
.,.,TRBV24-1,TRBJ1-2,TGTGCCACCAGTGACCCGGACAGATATGGCTACACCTTC,CATSDPDRYGYTF
TRBD1,.,TRBV10-3,TRBJ1-2,TGTGCCATCACCCCCTCCCCCGGGACAGGGGACTATGGCTACACCTTC,CAITPSPGTGDYGYTF
TRBD2,.,TRBV11-3,TRBJ2-3,TGTGCCAGCAGCTTAGTATGGACTAGCGGTAACACAGATACGCAGTATTTT,CASSLVWTSGNTDTQYF
TRBD2,once,TRBV5-1,TRBJ2-7,TGCGCCAGCAGCTTGGCCGGACTAGCGGACCTTTACGAGCAGTACTTC,CASSLAGLADLYEQYF
.,few,TRBV5-1,TRBJ2-7,TGCGCCAACCCGGCGGGGAGTAGCTCCTACGAGCAGTACTTC,CANPAGSSSYEQYF
TRBD1,.,TRBV5-5,TRBJ2-7,TGTGCCAGCAGCTACAGGGGTTACGAGCAGTACTTC,CASSYRGYEQYF
TRBD1,.,TRBV28,TRBJ1-2,TGTGCCAGCAGCCCCCTCGCAGGGGGCCGTGGCTACACCTTC,CASSPLAGGRGYTF
TRBD1,few,TRBV2,TRBJ1-1,TGTGCCAGCAGTGCCCAGGGGGACACTGAAGCTTTCTTT,CASSAQGDTEAFF
TRBD2,.,TRBV30,TRBJ2-7,TGTGCCTGGAGTGTCGGGACTAGCGGAAAGGAGTACTTC,CAWSVGTSGKEYF
.,once,TRBV30,TRBJ2-5,TGTGCCTGGAGCCAGACTGGGGAGGAGACCCAGTACTTC,CAWSQTGEETQYF
TRBD1,few,TRBV6-2/TRBV6-3,TRBJ2-7,TGTGCCAGCAGCCAGTTTTCCACCGGGACAGGGACTCGGGAGCAGTACTTC,CASSQFSTGTGTREQYF
.,.,TRBV19,TRBJ2-2,TGTGCCAGTAGTATATCGACAGTTCGGAACACCGGGGAGCTGTTTTTT,CASSISTVRNTGELFF
.,.,TRBV28,TRBJ1-1,TGTGCCAGCAGTTTAGGGGTGAGGGGAGGCGGAACTGAAGCTTTCTTT,CASSLGVRGGGTEAFF
.,.,TRBV19,TRBJ2-1,TGTGCCAGTAGTATCATCGGGGTAGGTCGCAATGAGCAGTTCTTC,CASSIIGVGRNEQFF
.,.,TRBV6-1,TRBJ1-2,TGTGCCAGCAGTGAACGAGGGCAGGAGGGCTACACCTTC,CASSERGQEGYTF
TRBD1,few,TRBV30,TRBJ1-3,TGTGCCTGGAGTGGACAGGGTGGAAACACCATATATTTT,CAWSGQGGNTIYF
TRBD2,.,TRBV7-9,TRBJ2-1,TGTGCCTGTCGACCCGGACTAGCGAAGGGCGATGAGCAGTTCTTC,CACRPGLAKGDEQFF
.,.,TRBV12-5,TRBJ2-7,TGTGCTAGTGGTTTCGTCGCCCCAGACAGGCCCAGCTCCTACGAGCAGTACTTC,CASGFVAPDRPSSYEQYF
.,.,TRBV6-5,TRBJ1-1,TGTGCCAGCAGGGCACAGGGCGCCACTGAAGCTTTCTTT,CASRAQGATEAFF
TRBD1,few,TRBV18,TRBJ1-2,TGTGCCAGCTCACAGGGACAGGGCGATGGCTACACCTTC,CASSQGQGDGYTF
TRBD2,.,TRBV5-1,TRBJ2-5,TGCGCCAGCAGCCCATGGGGCGGCGGGAGTCAAGAGACCCAGTACTTC,CASSPWGGGSQETQYF